This T cell receptor beta chain emerged from a study of T cell responses to AZD1222 COVID-19 vaccine. Method: immunoSEQ multiplex PCR; TCRdb's copy keeps in-frame clones and lacks some. The table lists around 100,000 clones, 70% to 90% of them singletons. Study findings and constraints: Repertoires were obtained only post-peak T cell response. A rise in Spike-specific TCR breadth and depth followed two AZD1222 doses. In a largely white British group with more females than males, clonal diversity was possibly underestimated. Recipients of AZD1222 seropositive at baseline numbered only 5 or 6.

Points on this clone: Antigen: not known.

The source was peripheral blood, collected on day 0 of AZD1222 vaccination. This TCR was recovered from an adult in good health.

CDR3 protein: CASRKTEIYGYTF. The CDR3 DNA is TGTGCCAGCAGAAAGACAGAGATCTATGGCTACACCTTC. This rearrangement joins TRBV6-5 to TRBJ1-2; D perhaps matches TRBD1 (5 bases). This CDR3 has 13 amino acids. Germline loops: CDR1 MNHEY, CDR2 SVGAGI. Trimming took 6 bases from V and 4 from J, leaving 12 bases between them.